The sequence of this T cell receptor (beta chain) was determined in a study of T cells in Graves' hyperthyroidism and ophthalmopathy. RNA transcripts served as the template for amplifying TCR beta CDR3 regions. A set of HTBI primers served as the primers for a first-round RT-PCR of the TCR CDR3. Each CDR3 protein is one row after TCRdb ran MiXCR on the multiplex PCR reads. The sample carries about 640,000 distinct CDR3 sequences, about 45% recorded once. On this clonotype: Its matching antigen is unknown.

Study-level findings and limits: Researchers found most expanded thyroid clonotypes above 0.001 in blood as well. From stable hyperthyroidism, ophthalmopathy was separated by a 13 V-J model.

CDR1 is SEHNR, CDR2 FQNEAQ, per germline (reference sequence). The J segment lost 4 bases and the V segment lost 3 bases, leaving 3 bases of the junction unmatched. The CDR3 has 14 residues. The TCR sequence derives from an adult man with Graves' disease, either hyperthyroidism or ophthalmopathy (not recorded which). Source material: peripheral blood or thyroid tissue (not recorded which). The J gene is TRBJ2-7, the V gene TRBV7-9; 10 positions agree with TRBD1. The CDR3 bases are TGTGCCAGCAGCTTTGACAGGGGGCAATACGAGCAGTACTTC. Its protein is CASSFDRGQYEQYF.